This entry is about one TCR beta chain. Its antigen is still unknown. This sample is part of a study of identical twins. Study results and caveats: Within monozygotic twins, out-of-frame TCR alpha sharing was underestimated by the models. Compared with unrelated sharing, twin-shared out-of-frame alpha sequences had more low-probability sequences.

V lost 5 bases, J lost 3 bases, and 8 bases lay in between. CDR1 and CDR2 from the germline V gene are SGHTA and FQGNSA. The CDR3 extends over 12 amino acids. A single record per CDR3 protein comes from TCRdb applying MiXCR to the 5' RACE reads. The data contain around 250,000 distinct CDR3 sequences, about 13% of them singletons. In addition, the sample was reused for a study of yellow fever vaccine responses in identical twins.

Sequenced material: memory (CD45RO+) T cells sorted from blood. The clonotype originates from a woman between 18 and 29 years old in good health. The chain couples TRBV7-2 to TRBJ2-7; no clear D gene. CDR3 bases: TGTGCCAGCAGCGACCCTTACTACGAGCAGTACTTC. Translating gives CASSDPYYEQYF.